This record concerns one TCR beta chain sequence. The ends lost 4 bases at V and 0 bases at J; junction bases unmatched: 9. The V gene's germline CDR1 is LGHNA and CDR2 YNFKEQ. This CDR3 region has 16 residues. These data originate in a study of sequential checkpoint blockade in melanoma. Study summary: After both sequences, patients received maintenance nivolumab.

The treatment here: randomized to nivolumab then ipilimumab (arm A) or the reverse (arm B). No patient had prior DNA-damaging chemotherapy. The repertoire was sequenced with immunoSEQ multiplex PCR; TCRdb's copy has only in-frame clones and lacks some. The table has about 5,700 clones, roughly nine tenths seen once. The chain uses TRBV4-2 and TRBJ2-7; 7 bases fit TRBD2. This TCR came from a human donor with melanoma. This specimen was CD8+ T cells sorted from blood (inferred from file names), taken from a patient given nivolumab and ipilimumab in sequence. DNA of the CDR3: TGTGCCAGCAGCCCCAGCGAAGCGGGAAGCTCCTACGAGCAGTACTTC. Translating gives CASSPSEAGSSYEQYF.